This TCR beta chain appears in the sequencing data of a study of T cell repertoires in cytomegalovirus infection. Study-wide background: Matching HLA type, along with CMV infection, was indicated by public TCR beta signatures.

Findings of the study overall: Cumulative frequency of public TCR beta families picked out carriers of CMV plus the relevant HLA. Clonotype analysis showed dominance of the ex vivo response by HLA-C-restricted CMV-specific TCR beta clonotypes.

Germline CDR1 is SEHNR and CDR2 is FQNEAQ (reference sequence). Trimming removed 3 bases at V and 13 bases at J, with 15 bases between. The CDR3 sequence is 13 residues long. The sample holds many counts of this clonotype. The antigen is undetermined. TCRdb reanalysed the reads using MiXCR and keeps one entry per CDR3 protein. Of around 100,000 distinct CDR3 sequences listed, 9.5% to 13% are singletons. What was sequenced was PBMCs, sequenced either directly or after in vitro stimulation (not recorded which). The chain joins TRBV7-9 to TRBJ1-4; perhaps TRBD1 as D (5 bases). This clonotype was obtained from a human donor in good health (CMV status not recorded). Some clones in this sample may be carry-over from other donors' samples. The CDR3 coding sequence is TGTGCCAGCAGCTTCGATGGGGCAGCAAGACTGTTTTTT. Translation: CASSFDGAARLFF. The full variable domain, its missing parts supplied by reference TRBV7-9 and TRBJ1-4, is DTGVSQNPRHKITKRGQNVTFRCDPISEHNRLYWYRQTLGQGPEFLTYFQNEAQLEKSRLLSDRFSAERPKGSFSTLEIQRTEQGDSAMYLCASSFDGAARLFFGSGTQLSVL.